This T cell receptor beta chain originates from a study of cytomegalovirus exposure and HLA in healthy donors. Study findings and constraints: The study found most TCR sequences rare, yet found some public TCRs in many donors.

Details on this clone: Its specificity is not known.

The PCR ran on 60 Vbeta and 13 Jbeta primers. Some clones are missing from TCRdb's copy, which holds only in-frame ones; the method was immunoSEQ multiplex PCR. Its table lists 120,000 to 150,000 clones. Sequenced input: PBMCs. The source of this sequence is a middle-aged man in good health and CMV-seronegative.

CDR3 sequence reads: CASSQVRENSPLHF. As DNA, the CDR3 is TGTGCCAGCAGCCAAGTTAGGGAGAATTCACCCCTCCACTTT. The chain combines TRBV14 with TRBJ1-6; D gene uncertain. CDR1 is SGHDN and CDR2 is FVKESK in the germline V gene. This CDR3 has 14 residues. V lost 1 base to trimming and J lost 7 bases, with 8 bases between them. The full variable domain, its missing parts supplied by reference TRBV14 and TRBJ1-6, is EAGVTQFPSHSVIEKGQTVTLRCDPISGHDNLYWYRRVMGKEIKFLLHFVKESKQDESGMPNNRFLAERTGGTYSTLKVQPAELEDSGVYFCASSQVRENSPLHFGNGTRLTVT.